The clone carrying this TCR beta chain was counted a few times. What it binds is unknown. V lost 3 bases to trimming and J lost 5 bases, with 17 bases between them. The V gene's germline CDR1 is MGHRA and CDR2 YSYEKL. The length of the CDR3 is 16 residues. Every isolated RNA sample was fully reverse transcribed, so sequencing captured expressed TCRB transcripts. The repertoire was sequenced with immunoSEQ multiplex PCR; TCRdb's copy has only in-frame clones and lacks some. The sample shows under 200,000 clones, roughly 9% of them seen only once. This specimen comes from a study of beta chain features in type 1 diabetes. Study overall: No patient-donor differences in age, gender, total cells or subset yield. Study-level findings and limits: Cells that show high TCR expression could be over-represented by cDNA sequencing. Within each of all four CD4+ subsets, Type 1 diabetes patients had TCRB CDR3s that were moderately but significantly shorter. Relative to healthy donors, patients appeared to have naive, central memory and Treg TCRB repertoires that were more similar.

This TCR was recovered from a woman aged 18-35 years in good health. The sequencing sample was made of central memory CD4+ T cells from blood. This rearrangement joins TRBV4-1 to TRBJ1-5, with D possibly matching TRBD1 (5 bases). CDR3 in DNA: TGCGCCAGCAGCCATCTGGAGGGACGCAGCGATCAGCCCCAGCATTTT. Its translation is CASSHLEGRSDQPQHF.